These 20 T cell receptor beta chains share one sample of origin, sequenced in a study of shared clonotypes between healthy human individuals. Here immunoSEQ multiplex PCR was the method, and the copy in TCRdb shows in-frame clones only, minus some. The sample consists of millions of clones, just over 90% of them appearing once. The specimen sequenced was naive CD4+ T cells sorted from blood. Subset denoted: CD45RA+ positively selected. The receptors originated from a man aged 18 to 30 in good health.

This clone was detected a few times. This rearrangement joins TRBV25-1 to TRBJ1-5, with 8 bases matching TRBD1. This CDR3 region has 12 residues. Losses at the gene ends were 7 bases for V and 10 bases for J; bases not matched to a gene: 6. Per germline, CDR1 MGHDK and CDR2 SYGVNS. DNA for the CDR3: TGTGCCAGCACACAGGGGGTTACTCCCCAGCATTTT. Translating it yields CASTQGVTPQHF.

The V and J genes are TRBV7-2 and TRBJ2-3; 14 nucleotides line up with TRBD2. This CDR3 contains 16 residues. Germline trimming cut 1 base from V and 6 bases from J; bases unmatched to any gene: 3. Germline V lookup: CDR1 SGHTA, CDR2 FQGNSA. As DNA, the CDR3 is TGTGCCAGCAGCTTAGGAGGGACTAGCGGGAGTGATACGCAGTATTTT. This sequence encodes CASSLGGTSGSDTQYF. Full variable domain (missing parts from reference TRBV7-2 and TRBJ2-3): GAGVSQSPSNKVTEKGKDVELRCDPISGHTALYWYRQSLGQGLEFLIYFQGNSAPDKSGLPSDRFSAERTGGSVSTLTIQRTQQEDSAVYLCASSLGGTSGSDTQYFGPGTRLTVL.

This clone has a single count. The chain joins TRBV2 to TRBJ2-1; D is unresolved. The length of the CDR3 is 13 residues. Germline CDR1 and CDR2: SNHLY and FYNNEI. V was cut by 6 bases and J by 4 bases, with 10 bases left in between. Here the CDR3 reads CASRAESYNEQFF. The CDR3 region has the DNA TGTGCCAGCAGGGCTGAATCGTACAATGAGCAGTTCTTC.

The chain links TRBV27 to TRBJ1-5; D call uncertain. CDR1 is MNHEY, CDR2 SMNVEV, per germline (reference sequence). The CDR3 consists of 14 residues. With 3 bases removed from V and 2 bases from J, the gap between germline ends came to 8 bases. The CDR3 protein is CASSFGQGNQPQHF. In nucleotides, the CDR3 is TGTGCCAGCAGTTTCGGTCAGGGCAATCAGCCCCAGCATTTT.

The rearrangement uses TRBV6-1 and TRBJ2-2, with a possible D match to TRBD2 (6 bases). The germline V gene has CDR1 MNHNS and CDR2 SASEGT. The V gene lost 7 bases and the J gene lost 5 bases, with 8 bases spanning the gap. The CDR3 sequence is 12 residues long. DNA for the CDR3: TGTGCCAGCACCGGGAGTACCGGGGAGCTGTTTTTT. Translating gives CASTGSTGELFF.

The chain links TRBV6-6 to TRBJ2-3; D possibly matches TRBD1 or TRBD2 (6 bases each). The CDR3 is 13 residues long. V was clipped by 6 bases and J by 10 bases, with 17 bases between them. CDR1 MNHNY and CDR2 SVGAGI come from the germline V gene (reference sequence). CDR3 sequence: CASSPGATSSQYF. In DNA form, the CDR3 reads TGTGCCAGCAGCCCGGGGGCTACTAGTTCGCAGTATTTT.

The rearrangement links TRBV5-1 to TRBJ2-7; 8 nucleotides line up with TRBD1. Germline values: CDR1 SGHRS, CDR2 YFSETQ. The CDR3 extends over 15 amino acids. The V and J ends lost 4 bases and 0 bases, in that order; junction bases with no gene match: 6. CDR3 protein: CASSGGDRSSYEQYF. The CDR3 bases are TGCGCCAGCAGCGGCGGGGACAGGAGCTCCTACGAGCAGTACTTC.

V and J are TRBV7-8 and TRBJ2-3; 8 nucleotides match TRBD2. The ends lost 5 bases at V and 0 bases at J; junction bases unmatched: 7. CDR1 is SGHVS, CDR2 FQNEAQ, per germline. The CDR3 runs 16 residues. CDR3 loop: CASSKGPSGSTDTQYF. DNA for the CDR3: TGTGCCAGCAGCAAAGGCCCTAGCGGGAGCACAGATACGCAGTATTTT.

The chain employs TRBV27 and TRBJ2-3; tentatively, D is TRBD2 (6 bases). In germline, CDR1 is MNHEY, CDR2 SMNVEV (reference sequence). CDR3 length equals 17 residues. Trimming removed 5 bases from V and 5 bases from J, with 23 bases in between. CDR3 nucleotides: TGTGCCAGCAGTCGGAGGGGCCTAGGTGTAGGTTTAGATACGCAGTATTTT. Translating gives CASSRRGLGVGLDTQYF.

This sequence joins TRBV6-6 and TRBJ2-2, with D uncertain. Germline values: CDR1 MNHNY, CDR2 SVGAGI (reference sequence). CDR3 length equals 15 residues. With 0 bases removed from V and 3 bases from J, the gap between germline ends came to 8 bases. The CDR3 DNA reads as TGTGCCAGCAGTTACTCTAGGCCCGACACCGGGGAGCTGTTTTTT. It encodes CASSYSRPDTGELFF.

In regard to this clone: The germline gene is not matched at one end of the junction; a read error may be the cause. The V call is TRBV7-7, the J call TRBJ2-2; 9 positions match TRBD1. The CDR3 consists of 16 residues. Germline values: CDR1 SSHAT, CDR2 FNYEAQ (reference sequence). The CDR3 is CASSPRGQGFTGELFF. CDR3 sequence (DNA): TGTGCTAGCAGCCCACGGGGACAGGGCTTCACCGGGGAGCTGTTTTTT.

V and J are TRBV5-1 and TRBJ1-1, with D uncertain. Trimming removed 4 bases from V and 2 bases from J, with 9 bases in between. The CDR3 has 13 residues. Germline V lookup: CDR1 SGHRS, CDR2 YFSETQ. The CDR3 spells CASSADTNTEAFF. DNA of the CDR3: TGCGCCAGCAGCGCTGACACTAACACTGAAGCTTTCTTT.

The chain joins TRBV5-4 to TRBJ2-3; 8 positions agree with TRBD2. Germline V gives CDR1 SGHNT, CDR2 YYREEE (reference sequence). The CDR3 loop spans 15 amino acids. Trimming removed 3 bases from V and 2 bases from J; junction bases left unmatched: 5. CDR3 DNA: TGTGCCAGCAGCTCGGGGGGGGACTACACAGATACGCAGTATTTT. This gives the protein CASSSGGDYTDTQYF.

CDR3 amino acids: CASSVSPSGLGAYEQYF. CDR3 coding DNA: TGTGCCAGCAGCGTATCCCCATCCGGTTTGGGGGCATACGAGCAGTACTTC. The V gene is TRBV9, the J gene TRBJ2-7; D perhaps matches TRBD1 (6 bases). This CDR3 has 17 residues. CDR1 is SGDLS, CDR2 YYNGEE, per germline. V was shortened by 1 base and J by 4 bases, with 21 bases between the two germline ends.

V gene TRBV29-1 combines with J gene TRBJ1-4, with a possible D match to TRBD1 (6 bases). This CDR3 spans 12 amino acids. Germline V gene data show CDR1 as SQVTM and CDR2 as ANQGSEA. V lost 6 bases, J lost 8 bases, and 13 bases lay in between. The CDR3 region is CSVRSGTEKLFF. CDR3 nucleotides: TGCAGCGTAAGATCTGGGACAGAAAAACTGTTTTTT.

This sequence joins TRBV19 and TRBJ1-4, with D possibly TRBD1 on 5 matching bases. The CDR3 is made up of 16 amino acids. The V and J ends lost 6 bases and 8 bases respectively, with 22 bases between them. Germline values: CDR1 LNHDA, CDR2 SQIVND (reference sequence). CDR3 nucleotide sequence: TGTGCCAGTAGCCCGAAGGGCGGGGGGGGTAAGGAAAAACTGTTTTTT. It yields the protein CASSPKGGGGKEKLFF.

The chain couples TRBV7-2 to TRBJ2-5; D remains unclear. V lost 7 bases to trimming and J lost 5 bases, with 11 bases between them. This CDR3 contains 12 residues. Germline CDR1 is SGHTA and CDR2 is FQGNSA. CDR3 DNA: TGTGCCAGCAACTTTGGATCCGAGACCCAGTACTTC. Protein product: CASNFGSETQYF.

J is TRBJ2-7 and V is TRBV18; 7 bases are shared with TRBD1. V gave up 3 bases and J gave up 5 bases; unmatched junction bases: 10. Germline loops: CDR1 KGHSH, CDR2 LQKENI. The CDR3 has 15 amino acids. Here the CDR3 reads CASSPRQGAGDEQYF. The CDR3 nucleotides read TGTGCCAGCTCACCGCGACAGGGTGCCGGGGACGAGCAGTACTTC.

Here the CDR3 DNA reads TGTGCCAGCAGTTTGACAGGGATAAATCAGCCCCAGCATTTT. Amino acids: CASSLTGINQPQHF. The chain combines TRBV6-5 with TRBJ1-5, with TRBD1 matching 7 bases. In germline, CDR1 is MNHEY, CDR2 SVGAGI. This CDR3 has 14 amino acids. J gave up 4 bases and V 4 bases, and 4 bases lay outside the gene matches.

About this clone: The same CDR3 can be traced to other DNA sequences in this sample. The chain recombines TRBV29-1 with TRBJ1-2, with D hard to call. The ends were cut back, 1 base at V and 7 bases at J, with 4 bases in the middle. CDR3 length: 10 amino acids. Per the germline V gene, CDR1 is SQVTM and CDR2 is ANQGSEA. CDR3: CSVEGGGYTF. As DNA, the CDR3 is TGCAGCGTTGAAGGGGGTGGCTACACCTTC.